This TCR beta chain was sequenced during a study of tumor-infiltrating lymphocytes in primary liver carcinoma. The wider study: Measuring roughly 4 to 10 cm across, the tumors were staged as T1-T3 N0M0. Sequenced samples came back with roughly 3.65 to 8 million productive TCRbeta reads, and the counts looked alike across tissue types.

The germline gives CDR1 SGHNT, CDR2 YENEEA. The CDR3 covers 13 residues. Germline DNA was extracted alongside blood RNA, which was obtained from unsorted whole blood. Patients carried chronic HBV infection without prior treatment. The sample holds one count of this clonotype. The antigen remains unidentified. A read error may produce the germline difference seen at one junction end. General observations from the study: Tumor region pairs overlapped more than did tumor-adjacent and tumor-blood pairs.

A primer matching the constant region was used to make TCR beta cDNA from approximately 0.55 ug of total RNA. Library construction for TCR beta comprised three nested multiplex PCR rounds performed with slightly modified ARM-PCR. The study ran its first two PCR rounds for approximately 10 cycles each, using TRBV1-TRBV30 forward primers and a C-beta reverse primer. TCRdb itself ran the multiplex PCR reads through MiXCR, one entry per CDR3 protein. The sample holds about 180,000 distinct CDR3 sequences, 60% seen once. The rearrangement joins TRBV11-3 to TRBJ1-1; D not resolved. Sequencing was carried out using peripheral blood. This TCR came from a man aged 35-49 years with primary liver carcinoma and hepatitis B virus infection. The CDR3 protein is CASSLAVNIEAFF. CDR3 DNA: TGTGCCAGCAGCTTAGCAGTGAACATTGAAGCTTTCTTT. The variable domain in full, with the rest retrieved from reference TRBV11-3 and TRBJ1-1, is EAGVVQSPRYKIIEKKQPVAFWCNPISGHNTLYWYLQNLGQGPELLIRYENEEAVDDSQLPKDRFSAERLKGVDSTLKIQPAELGDSAVYLCASSLAVNIEAFFGQGTRLTVV.